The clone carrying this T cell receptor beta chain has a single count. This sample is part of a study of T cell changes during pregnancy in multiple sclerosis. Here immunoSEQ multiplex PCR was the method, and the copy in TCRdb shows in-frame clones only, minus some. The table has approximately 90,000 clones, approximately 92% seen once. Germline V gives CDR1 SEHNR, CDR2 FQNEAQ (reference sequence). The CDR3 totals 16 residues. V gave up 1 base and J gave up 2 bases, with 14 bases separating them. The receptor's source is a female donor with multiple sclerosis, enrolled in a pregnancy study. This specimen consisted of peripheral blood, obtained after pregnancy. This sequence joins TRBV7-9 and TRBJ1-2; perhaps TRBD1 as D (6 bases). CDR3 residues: CASSLVRGQSNYGYTF. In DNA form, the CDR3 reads TGTGCCAGCAGCTTAGTCCGGGGACAAAGCAACTATGGCTACACCTTC.